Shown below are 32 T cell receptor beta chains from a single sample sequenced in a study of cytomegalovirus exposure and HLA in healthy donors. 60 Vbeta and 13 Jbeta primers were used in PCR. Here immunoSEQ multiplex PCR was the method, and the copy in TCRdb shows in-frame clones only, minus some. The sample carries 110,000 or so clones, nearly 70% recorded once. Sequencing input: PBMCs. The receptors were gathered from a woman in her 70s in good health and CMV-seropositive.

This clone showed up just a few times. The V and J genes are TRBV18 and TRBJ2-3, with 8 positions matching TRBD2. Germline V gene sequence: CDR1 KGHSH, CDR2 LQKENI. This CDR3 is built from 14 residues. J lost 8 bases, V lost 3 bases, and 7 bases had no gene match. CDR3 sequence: CASSPREGQGTQYF. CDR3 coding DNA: TGTGCCAGCTCACCTCGGGAGGGGCAAGGTACGCAGTATTTT.

CDR3 coding DNA: TGTGCCAGTACTGTTACAGGGTCGCACGAGCAGTACTTC. Translation: CASTVTGSHEQYF. The J gene is TRBJ2-7, the V gene TRBV19; D is perhaps TRBD1 (6 bases). Trimming removed 7 bases from V and 5 bases from J, with 15 bases in between. Germline CDR1 LNHDA, CDR2 SQIVND (reference sequence). CDR3 size: 13 residues. Full variable domain (remainder filled in from reference TRBV19 and TRBJ2-7): DGGITQSPKYLFRKEGQNVTLSCEQNLNHDAMYWYRQDPGQGLRLIYYSQIVNDFQKGDIAEGYSVSREKKESFPLTVTSAQKNPTAFYLCASTVTGSHEQYFGPGTRLTVT.

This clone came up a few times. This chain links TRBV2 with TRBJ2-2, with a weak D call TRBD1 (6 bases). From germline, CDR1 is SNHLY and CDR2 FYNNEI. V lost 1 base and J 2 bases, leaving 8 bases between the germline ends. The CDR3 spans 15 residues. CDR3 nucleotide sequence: TGTGCCAGCAGTGAAGGGACAGTCAACACCGGGGAGCTGTTTTTT. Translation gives CASSEGTVNTGELFF.

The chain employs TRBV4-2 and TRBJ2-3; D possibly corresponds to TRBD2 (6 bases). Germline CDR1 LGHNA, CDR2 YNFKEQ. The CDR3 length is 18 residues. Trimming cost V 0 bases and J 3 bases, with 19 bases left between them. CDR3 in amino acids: CASSQDWSGGLLTDTQYF. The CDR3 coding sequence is TGTGCCAGCAGCCAAGATTGGTCGGGTGGACTATTAACAGATACGCAGTATTTT.

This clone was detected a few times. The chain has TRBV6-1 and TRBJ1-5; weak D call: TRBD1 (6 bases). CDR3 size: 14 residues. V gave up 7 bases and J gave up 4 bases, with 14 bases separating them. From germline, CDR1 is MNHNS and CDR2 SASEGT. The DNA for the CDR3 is TGTGCCAGCATCACTGGACAGAATAATCAGCCCCAGCATTTT. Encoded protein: CASITGQNNQPQHF.

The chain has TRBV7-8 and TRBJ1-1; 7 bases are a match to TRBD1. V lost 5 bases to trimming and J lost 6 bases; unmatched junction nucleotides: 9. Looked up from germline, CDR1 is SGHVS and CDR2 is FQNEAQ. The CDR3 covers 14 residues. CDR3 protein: CASSLGQVSAEAFF. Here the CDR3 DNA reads TGTGCCAGCAGCCTCGGACAGGTGAGCGCTGAAGCTTTCTTT. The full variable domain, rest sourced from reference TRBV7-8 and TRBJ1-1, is GAGVSQSPRYKVAKRGQDVALRCDPISGHVSLFWYQQALGQGPEFLTYFQNEAQLDKSGLPSDRFFAERPEGSVSTLKIQRTQQEDSAVYLCASSLGQVSAEAFFGQGTRLTVV.

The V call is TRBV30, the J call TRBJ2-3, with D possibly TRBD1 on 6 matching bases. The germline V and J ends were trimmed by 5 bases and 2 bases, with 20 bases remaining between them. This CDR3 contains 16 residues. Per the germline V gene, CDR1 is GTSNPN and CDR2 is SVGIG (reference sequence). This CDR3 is CAWGEGGAPFTDTQYF. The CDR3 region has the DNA TGTGCCTGGGGGGAAGGGGGTGCTCCCTTCACAGATACGCAGTATTTT.

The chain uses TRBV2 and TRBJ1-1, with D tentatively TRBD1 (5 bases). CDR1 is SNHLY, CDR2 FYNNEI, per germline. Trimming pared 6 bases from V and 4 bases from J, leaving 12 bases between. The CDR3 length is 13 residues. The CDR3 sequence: CASSMSGFTEAFF. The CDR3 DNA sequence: TGTGCCAGCAGCATGTCAGGGTTCACTGAAGCTTTCTTT.

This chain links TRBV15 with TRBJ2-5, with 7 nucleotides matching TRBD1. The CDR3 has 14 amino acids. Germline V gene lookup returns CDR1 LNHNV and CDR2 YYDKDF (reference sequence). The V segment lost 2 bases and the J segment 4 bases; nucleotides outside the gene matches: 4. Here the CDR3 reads CATSRNRGGETQYF. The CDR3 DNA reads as TGTGCCACCAGCAGAAACAGGGGTGGAGAGACCCAGTACTTC.

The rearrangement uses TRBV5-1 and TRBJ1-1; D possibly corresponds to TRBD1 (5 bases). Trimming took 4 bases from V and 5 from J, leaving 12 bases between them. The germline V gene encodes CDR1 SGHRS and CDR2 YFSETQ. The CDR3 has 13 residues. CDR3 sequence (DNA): TGCGCCAGCAGCCTCGGGGCGGGAACTGAAGCTTTCTTT. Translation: CASSLGAGTEAFF.

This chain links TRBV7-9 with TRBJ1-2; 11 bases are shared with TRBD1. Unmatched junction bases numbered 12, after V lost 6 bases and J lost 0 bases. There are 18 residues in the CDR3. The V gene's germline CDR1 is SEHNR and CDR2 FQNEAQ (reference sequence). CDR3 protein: CASSSGTGGTGSNYGYTF. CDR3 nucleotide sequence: TGTGCCAGCAGTTCCGGGACAGGGGGAACGGGCTCTAACTATGGCTACACCTTC.

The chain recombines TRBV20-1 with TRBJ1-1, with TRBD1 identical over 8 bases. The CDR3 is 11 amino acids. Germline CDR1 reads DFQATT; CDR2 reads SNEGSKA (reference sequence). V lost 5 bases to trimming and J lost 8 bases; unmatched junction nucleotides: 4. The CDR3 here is CSAVGQVEAFF. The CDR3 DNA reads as TGCAGTGCTGTGGGACAGGTCGAAGCTTTCTTT.

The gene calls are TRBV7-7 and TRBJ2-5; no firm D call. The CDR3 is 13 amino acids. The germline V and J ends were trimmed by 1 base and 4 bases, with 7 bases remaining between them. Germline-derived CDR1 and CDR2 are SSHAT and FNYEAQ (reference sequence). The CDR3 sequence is CASSLVYRETQYF. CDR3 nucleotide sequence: TGTGCCAGCAGCTTAGTCTACCGAGAGACCCAGTACTTC.

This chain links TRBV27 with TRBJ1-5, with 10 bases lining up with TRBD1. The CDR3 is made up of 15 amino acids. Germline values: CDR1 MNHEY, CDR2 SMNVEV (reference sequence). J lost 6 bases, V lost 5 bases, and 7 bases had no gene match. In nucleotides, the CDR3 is TGTGCCAGCAGTGCCGGGACAGGGGCGAGTCAGCCCCAGCATTTT. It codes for CASSAGTGASQPQHF.

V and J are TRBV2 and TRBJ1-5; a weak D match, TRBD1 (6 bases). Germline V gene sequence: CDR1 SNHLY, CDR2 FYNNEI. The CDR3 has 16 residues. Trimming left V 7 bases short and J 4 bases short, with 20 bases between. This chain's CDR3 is CASKLVRGQPNQPQHF. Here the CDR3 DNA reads TGTGCCAGCAAATTAGTTCGCGGACAGCCGAATCAGCCCCAGCATTTT.

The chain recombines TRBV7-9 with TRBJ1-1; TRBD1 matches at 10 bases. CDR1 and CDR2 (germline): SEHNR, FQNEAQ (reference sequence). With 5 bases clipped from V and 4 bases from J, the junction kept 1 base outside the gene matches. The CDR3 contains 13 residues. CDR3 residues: CASSDRGRTEAFF. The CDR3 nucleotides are TGTGCCAGCAGCGACAGGGGGCGCACTGAAGCTTTCTTT.

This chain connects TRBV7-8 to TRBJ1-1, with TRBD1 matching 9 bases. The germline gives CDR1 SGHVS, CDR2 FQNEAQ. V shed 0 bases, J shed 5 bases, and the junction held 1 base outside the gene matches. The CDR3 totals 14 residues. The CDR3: CASSLAGQGTEAFF. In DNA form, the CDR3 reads TGTGCCAGCAGCTTAGCAGGACAGGGGACTGAAGCTTTCTTT.

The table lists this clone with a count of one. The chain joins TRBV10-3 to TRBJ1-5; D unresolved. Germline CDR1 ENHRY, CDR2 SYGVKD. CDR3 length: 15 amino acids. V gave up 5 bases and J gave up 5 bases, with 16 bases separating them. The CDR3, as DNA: TGTGCCATCAGTAAGACACGCACAACGGATCAGCCCCAGCATTTT. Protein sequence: CAISKTRTTDQPQHF.

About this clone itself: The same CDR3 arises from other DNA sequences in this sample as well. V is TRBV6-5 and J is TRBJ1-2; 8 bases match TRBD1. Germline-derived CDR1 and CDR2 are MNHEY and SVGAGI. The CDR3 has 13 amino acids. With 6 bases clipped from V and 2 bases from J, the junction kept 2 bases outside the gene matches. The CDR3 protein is CASSRQGNYGYTF. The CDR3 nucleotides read TGTGCCAGCAGCCGACAGGGGAACTATGGCTACACCTTC.

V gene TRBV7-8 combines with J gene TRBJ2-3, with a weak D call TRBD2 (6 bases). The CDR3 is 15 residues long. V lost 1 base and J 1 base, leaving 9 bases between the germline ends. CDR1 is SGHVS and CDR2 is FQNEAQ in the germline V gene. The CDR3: CASSLGLGGTDTQYF. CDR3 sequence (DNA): TGTGCCAGCAGCTTAGGACTAGGGGGCACAGATACGCAGTATTTT.

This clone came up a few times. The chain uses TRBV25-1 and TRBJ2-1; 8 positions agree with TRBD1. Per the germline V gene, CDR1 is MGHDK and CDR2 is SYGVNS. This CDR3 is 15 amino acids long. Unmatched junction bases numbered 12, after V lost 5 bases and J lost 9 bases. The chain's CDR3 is CASSPLDREEVEQFF. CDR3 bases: TGTGCCAGCAGTCCCCTGGACAGGGAAGAGGTTGAGCAGTTCTTC.

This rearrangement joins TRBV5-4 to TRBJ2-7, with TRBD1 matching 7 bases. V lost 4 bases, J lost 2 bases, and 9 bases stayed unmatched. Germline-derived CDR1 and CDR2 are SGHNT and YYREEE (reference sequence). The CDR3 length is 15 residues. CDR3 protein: CASSPDRVPTYEQYF. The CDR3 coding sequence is TGTGCCAGCAGCCCCGACAGGGTTCCTACCTACGAGCAGTACTTC.

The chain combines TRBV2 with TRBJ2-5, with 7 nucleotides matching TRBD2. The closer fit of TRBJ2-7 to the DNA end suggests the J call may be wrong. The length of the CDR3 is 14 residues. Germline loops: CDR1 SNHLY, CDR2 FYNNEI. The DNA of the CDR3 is TGTGCCAGCAGATCCTTGGGGGGGAGGGCCGAGCAGTACTTC. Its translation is CASRSLGGRAEQYF.

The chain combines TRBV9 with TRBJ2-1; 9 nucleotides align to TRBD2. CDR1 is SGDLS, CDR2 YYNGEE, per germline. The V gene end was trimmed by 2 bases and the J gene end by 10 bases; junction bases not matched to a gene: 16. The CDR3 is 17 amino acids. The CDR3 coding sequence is TGTGCCAGCAGCGTTGAATTCTTCGGCGGGGGGGCCGAGGAGCAGTTCTTC. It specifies CASSVEFFGGGAEEQFF.

The CDR3 nucleotides read TGTGCCAGTAGGCGGGGGAGCACCGGGGAGCTGTTTTTT. Residues: CASRRGSTGELFF. The chain couples TRBV19 to TRBJ2-2; 7 bases align to TRBD2. V trimming: 6 bases; J trimming: 4 bases; junction bases outside the gene matches: 2. CDR3 size: 13 residues. The germline gives CDR1 LNHDA, CDR2 SQIVND (reference sequence). The whole variable domain, remainder taken from reference TRBV19 and TRBJ2-2, is DGGITQSPKYLFRKEGQNVTLSCEQNLNHDAMYWYRQDPGQGLRLIYYSQIVNDFQKGDIAEGYSVSREKKESFPLTVTSAQKNPTAFYLCASRRGSTGELFFGEGSRLTVL.

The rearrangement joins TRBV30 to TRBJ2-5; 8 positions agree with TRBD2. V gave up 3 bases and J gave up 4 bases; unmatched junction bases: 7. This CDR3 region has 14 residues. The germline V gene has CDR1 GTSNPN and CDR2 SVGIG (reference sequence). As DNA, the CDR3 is TGTGCCTGGAGGACGCGGGGGGCGGGAGAGACCCAGTACTTC. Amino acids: CAWRTRGAGETQYF.

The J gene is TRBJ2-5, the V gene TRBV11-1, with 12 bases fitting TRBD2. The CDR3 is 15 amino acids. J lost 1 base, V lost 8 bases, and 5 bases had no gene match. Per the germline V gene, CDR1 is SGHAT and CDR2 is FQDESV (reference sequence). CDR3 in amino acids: CASERTSGVQETQYF. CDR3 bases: TGTGCCAGCGAACGGACTAGCGGGGTCCAAGAGACCCAGTACTTC.

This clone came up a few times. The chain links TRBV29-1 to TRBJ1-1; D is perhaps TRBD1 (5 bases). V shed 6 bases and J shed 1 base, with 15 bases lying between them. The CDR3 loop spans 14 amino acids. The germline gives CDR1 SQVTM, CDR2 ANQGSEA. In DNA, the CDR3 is TGCAGCGTACAACCGGGACTGACGAACACTGAAGCTTTCTTT. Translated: CSVQPGLTNTEAFF. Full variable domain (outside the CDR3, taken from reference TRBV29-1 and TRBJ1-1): SAVISQKPSRDICQRGTSLTIQCQVDSQVTMMFWYRQQPGQSLTLIATANQGSEATYESGFVIDKFPISRPNLTFSTLTVSNMSPEDSSIYLCSVQPGLTNTEAFFGQGTRLTVV.

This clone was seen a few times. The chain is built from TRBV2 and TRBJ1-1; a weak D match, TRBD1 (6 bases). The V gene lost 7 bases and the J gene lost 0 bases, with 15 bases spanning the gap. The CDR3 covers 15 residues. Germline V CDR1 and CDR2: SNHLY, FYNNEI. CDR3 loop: CASKGRWDMNTEAFF. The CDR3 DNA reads TGTGCCAGCAAGGGACGTTGGGACATGAACACTGAAGCTTTCTTT.

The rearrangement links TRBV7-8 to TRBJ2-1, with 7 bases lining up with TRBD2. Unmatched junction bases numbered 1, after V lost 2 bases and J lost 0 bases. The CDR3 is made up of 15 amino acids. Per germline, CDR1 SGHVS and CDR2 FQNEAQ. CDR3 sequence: CASSLSGVSYNEQFF. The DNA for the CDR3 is TGTGCCAGCAGCTTAAGCGGGGTCTCCTACAATGAGCAGTTCTTC.

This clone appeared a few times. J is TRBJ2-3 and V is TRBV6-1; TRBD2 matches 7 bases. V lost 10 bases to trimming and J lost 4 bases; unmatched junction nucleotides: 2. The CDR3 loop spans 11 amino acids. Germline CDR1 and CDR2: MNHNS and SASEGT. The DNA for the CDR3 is TGTGCCACCGCGGGGGCAGATACGCAGTATTTT. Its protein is CATAGADTQYF.

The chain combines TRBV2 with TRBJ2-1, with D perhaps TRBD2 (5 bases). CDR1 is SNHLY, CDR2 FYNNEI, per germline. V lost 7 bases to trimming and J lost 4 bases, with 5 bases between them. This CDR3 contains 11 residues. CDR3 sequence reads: CASTGYNEQFF. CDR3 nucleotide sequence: TGTGCCAGCACGGGGTACAATGAGCAGTTCTTC.